This TCR beta chain is from a study of CD8+ T cells in alopecia areata. General study points: Whereas mice showed it more clearly, TCR sharing across patients was murkier, possibly because of HLA.

The V and J ends lost 8 bases and 6 bases respectively, with 10 bases between them. The CDR3 loop spans 11 amino acids. Germline V lookup: CDR1 MNHNY, CDR2 SVGAGI (reference sequence). This clone was seen only a few times. Its antigen remains unidentified. Treatment meaning: oral pan-JAK inhibitor, 5-10 mg twice daily. Researchers gathered lesional scalp punch biopsies and peripheral blood from patients with alopecia areata. RNA extraction and reverse transcription yielded cDNA as sequencing template. TCRdb's copy holds only in-frame clones and misses some; the assay was immunoSEQ multiplex PCR. The table includes roughly 200,000 clones, about 53% detected once.

This material consisted of CD8+ T cells sorted from blood, taken at week 24, from a patient treated with tofacitinib. V is TRBV6-6 and J is TRBJ2-5; tentatively, D is TRBD1 or TRBD2 (5 bases each). The source is a human donor with alopecia areata. The DNA for the CDR3 is TGTGCCAGCGCAGAGGGGAAGACCCAGTACTTC. Protein product: CASAEGKTQYF.